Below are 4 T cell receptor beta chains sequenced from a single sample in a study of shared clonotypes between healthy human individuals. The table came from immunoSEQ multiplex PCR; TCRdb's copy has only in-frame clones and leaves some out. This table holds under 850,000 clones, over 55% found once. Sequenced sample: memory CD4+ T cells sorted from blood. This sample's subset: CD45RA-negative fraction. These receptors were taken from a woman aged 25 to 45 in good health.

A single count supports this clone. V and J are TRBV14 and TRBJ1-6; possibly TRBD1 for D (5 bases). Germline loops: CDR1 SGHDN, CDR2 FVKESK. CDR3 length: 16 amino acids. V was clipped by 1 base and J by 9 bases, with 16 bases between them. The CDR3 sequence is CASSQAESAGGSPLHF. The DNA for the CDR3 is TGTGCCAGCAGCCAAGCTGAGTCTGCCGGGGGTTCACCCCTCCACTTT.

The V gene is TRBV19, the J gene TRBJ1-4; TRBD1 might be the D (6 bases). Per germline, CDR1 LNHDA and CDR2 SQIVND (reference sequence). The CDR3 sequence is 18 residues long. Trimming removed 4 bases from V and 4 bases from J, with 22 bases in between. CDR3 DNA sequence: TGTGCCAGTAGTAAACGTCTCGGACTGACAGGCCTTAATGAAAAACTGTTTTTT. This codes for CASSKRLGLTGLNEKLFF.

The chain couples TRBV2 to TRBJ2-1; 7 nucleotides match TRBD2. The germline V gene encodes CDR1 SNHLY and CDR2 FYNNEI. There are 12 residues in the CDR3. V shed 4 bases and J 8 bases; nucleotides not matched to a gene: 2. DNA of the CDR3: TGTGCCAGCAGTGGGGGGGGTGATGAGCAGTTCTTC. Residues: CASSGGGDEQFF.

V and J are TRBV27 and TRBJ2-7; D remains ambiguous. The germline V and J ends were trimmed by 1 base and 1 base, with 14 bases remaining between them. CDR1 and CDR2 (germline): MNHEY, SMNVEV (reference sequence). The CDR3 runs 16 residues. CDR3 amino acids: CASSLLPQRASYEQYF. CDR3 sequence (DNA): TGTGCCAGCAGTTTATTACCCCAGCGAGCATCCTACGAGCAGTACTTC.